The 27 T cell receptor beta chains below all came from one sample that was sequenced in a study of cytomegalovirus exposure and HLA in healthy donors. The PCR contained 60 Vbeta and 13 Jbeta primers. Method: immunoSEQ multiplex PCR; TCRdb's copy keeps in-frame clones and lacks some. The table shows about 150,000 clones, with just over 75% occurring only once. The sequencing input was PBMCs. These receptors originate from a man aged 40-50 years in good health and CMV-seronegative.

The chain joins TRBV13 to TRBJ2-2, with a tentative D call TRBD1 (6 bases). CDR1 is PRHDT, CDR2 FYEKMQ, per germline (reference sequence). This CDR3 has 14 residues. V was shortened by 3 bases and J by 6 bases, with 11 bases between the two germline ends. CDR3 loop: CASSLDSGSGELFF. CDR3 bases: TGTGCCAGCAGCTTGGACAGTGGTTCCGGGGAGCTGTTTTTT.

The rearrangement joins TRBV5-1 to TRBJ1-2; 8 positions agree with TRBD1. This CDR3 is built from 16 residues. V lost 1 base, J lost 7 bases, and 12 bases stayed unmatched. Germline lookup yields CDR1 SGHRS and CDR2 YFSETQ. CDR3 protein: CASSLMVDRGSGGYTF. The CDR3 DNA reads TGCGCCAGCAGCTTGATGGTAGACAGGGGAAGCGGTGGCTACACCTTC.

V is TRBV4-1 and J is TRBJ2-1, with 7 bases fitting TRBD2. With 0 bases clipped from V and 4 bases from J, the junction kept 6 bases outside the gene matches. The germline gives CDR1 MGHRA, CDR2 YSYEKL. CDR3 length: 16 amino acids. The CDR3 sequence: CASSQEDGLVYNEQFF. DNA for the CDR3: TGCGCCAGCAGCCAAGAAGACGGACTAGTTTACAATGAGCAGTTCTTC.

The rearrangement uses TRBV19 and TRBJ1-4; D may be TRBD1 (5 bases). Germline values: CDR1 LNHDA, CDR2 SQIVND (reference sequence). The CDR3 sequence is 15 residues long. V dropped 7 bases and J dropped 4 bases, with 16 bases sitting between them. In DNA, the CDR3 is TGTGCCAGTACTCTCTCTTCGGGGGTTAATGAAAAACTGTTTTTT. It encodes CASTLSSGVNEKLFF.

This clone has a handful of counts. The chain recombines TRBV27 with TRBJ1-1; a possible D gene is TRBD1 (6 bases). Trimming took 4 bases from V and 6 from J, leaving 12 bases between them. The CDR3 runs 13 residues. Germline assignment: CDR1 MNHEY and CDR2 SMNVEV (reference sequence). CDR3 loop: CASSSTGSPEAFF. CDR3 DNA: TGTGCCAGCAGTTCCACAGGGTCCCCTGAAGCTTTCTTT.

The gene calls are TRBV2 and TRBJ2-3; TRBD1 matches at 8 bases. The length of the CDR3 is 15 residues. CDR1 and CDR2 from the germline V gene are SNHLY and FYNNEI. V lost 0 bases and J lost 6; bases outside the gene matches: 5. The CDR3 coding sequence is TGTGCCAGCAGTGAAGCTTCCAGGGGGCCTGATACGCAGTATTTT. It translates to CASSEASRGPDTQYF.

The gene calls are TRBV5-6 and TRBJ2-5, with D possibly TRBD2 on 5 matching bases. Germline V gene lookup returns CDR1 SGHDT and CDR2 YYEEEE. This CDR3 comprises 16 residues. Between the trimmed V and J ends, which lost 3 bases and 0 bases, there was a span of 15 bases. DNA of the CDR3: TGTGCCAGCAGCTCCCCCGGGGTGCGGTACCAAGAGACCCAGTACTTC. Protein sequence: CASSSPGVRYQETQYF.

The rearrangement links TRBV5-6 to TRBJ1-3; no reliable D call. Trimming took 0 bases from V and 0 from J, leaving 10 bases between them. This CDR3 comprises 16 residues. Per the germline V gene, CDR1 is SGHDT and CDR2 is YYEEEE. This CDR3 is CASSLGHSSSGNTIYF. The CDR3 DNA reads as TGTGCCAGCAGCTTGGGACACTCGAGCTCTGGAAACACCATATATTTT.

The J gene is TRBJ1-4, the V gene TRBV14; 7 bases fit TRBD1. The CDR3 spans 15 residues. Germline loops: CDR1 SGHDN, CDR2 FVKESK. V trimming: 4 bases; J trimming: 0 bases; junction bases outside the gene matches: 2. For the CDR3, the DNA is TGTGCCAGCAGCCCAGGACAGGCAACTAATGAAAAACTGTTTTTT. Translating gives CASSPGQATNEKLFF.

The chain is built from TRBV28 and TRBJ2-5; 8 positions agree with TRBD1. The tail of the sequence fits TRBJ2-7 better, so the J call may be wrong. CDR1 and CDR2 from the germline V gene are MDHEN and SYDVKM. This CDR3 is built from 14 residues. CDR3 DNA: TGTGCCAGCAGTAGCGGACAGGGTGTATTCGAGCAGTACTTC. Translated, it gives CASSSGQGVFEQYF.

V is TRBV21-1 and J is TRBJ1-5; the listed D gene, TRBD1, was not tested against the DNA. TRBV21-1 is an annotated pseudogene. The CDR3 is 18 amino acids. The CDR3 nucleotides read TGTGCCAGCAGCCCCCGACAGGGGGCGGCCCCAGGGGGTCAGCCCCAGCATTTT. Residues: CASSPRQGAAPGGQPQHF.

The chain combines TRBV27 with TRBJ2-2, with a weak D call TRBD2 (5 bases). Germline CDR1 reads MNHEY; CDR2 reads SMNVEV (reference sequence). The CDR3 is made up of 15 amino acids. V lost 6 bases and J 3 bases, leaving 14 bases between the germline ends. The CDR3 sequence is CASRASLEYTGELFF. The CDR3 DNA sequence: TGTGCCAGCAGAGCTAGCCTTGAGTACACCGGGGAGCTGTTTTTT.

This chain connects TRBV25-1 to TRBJ1-3; D not resolved. The CDR3 totals 13 residues. The germline V gene encodes CDR1 MGHDK and CDR2 SYGVNS. V lost 4 bases, J lost 4 bases, and 8 bases lay in between. The CDR3 sequence is CASSASGGNTIYF. CDR3 DNA: TGTGCCAGCAGTGCCAGCGGCGGAAACACCATATATTTT.

The CDR3 is CASSPRIVGLAGGPDEQFF. The DNA for the CDR3 is TGTGCCAGCAGCCCCCGAATAGTGGGACTAGCGGGAGGGCCTGATGAGCAGTTCTTC. The chain carries TRBV11-2 and TRBJ2-1; 16 positions match TRBD2. CDR3 length: 19 amino acids. The V segment lost 5 bases and the J segment 8 bases; nucleotides outside the gene matches: 15. Germline CDR1 SGHAT, CDR2 FQNNGV.

The chain links TRBV2 to TRBJ2-7; D is possibly TRBD1 (6 bases). CDR1 is SNHLY, CDR2 FYNNEI, per germline. The germline V and J ends were trimmed by 4 bases and 2 bases, with 18 bases remaining between them. The CDR3 totals 16 residues. CDR3 loop: CASSGPYYRAPYEQYF. DNA for the CDR3: TGTGCCAGCAGTGGCCCCTATTACAGGGCCCCCTACGAGCAGTACTTC. The full variable domain, in which reference TRBV2 and TRBJ2-7 provide the parts outside the CDR3, is EPEVTQTPSHQVTQMGQEVILRCVPISNHLYFYWYRQILGQKVEFLVSFYNNEISEKSEIFDDQFSVERPDGSNFTLKIRSTKLEDSAMYFCASSGPYYRAPYEQYFGPGTRLTVT.

This rearrangement joins TRBV4-2 to TRBJ2-1; possibly TRBD2 for D (5 bases). Germline V gene data show CDR1 as LGHNA and CDR2 as YNFKEQ. V was trimmed by 3 bases and J by 9 bases, leaving 18 bases between them. The CDR3 is 15 residues long. CDR3 sequence reads: CASSQVTRGKGEQFF. CDR3 bases: TGTGCCAGCAGCCAGGTGACCCGAGGGAAAGGTGAGCAGTTCTTC.

This clone was recorded a few times. The chain is built from TRBV5-4 and TRBJ1-1; no reliable D call. The CDR3 totals 13 residues. V gave up 2 bases and J gave up 1 base, with 6 bases separating them. Looked up from germline, CDR1 is SGHNT and CDR2 is YYREEE (reference sequence). The CDR3 loop reads CASSFPENTEAFF. The CDR3 DNA follows: TGTGCCAGCAGCTTCCCAGAGAACACTGAAGCTTTCTTT.

This clone was counted a few times. This chain uses TRBV28 with TRBJ2-7; perhaps TRBD2 as D (5 bases). Trimming left V 3 bases short and J 1 base short, with 13 bases between. The CDR3 sequence is 15 residues long. From germline, CDR1 is MDHEN and CDR2 SYDVKM. The CDR3 loop is CASSLRALGSYEQYV. CDR3 nucleotide sequence: TGTGCCAGCAGTTTGCGGGCACTGGGATCCTACGAGCAGTACGTC.

V and J are TRBV5-6 and TRBJ1-5; D might be TRBD1 (6 bases). V shed 5 bases and J shed 0 bases, with 9 bases lying between them. The CDR3 is 14 amino acids. Germline V gives CDR1 SGHDT, CDR2 YYEEEE. The CDR3 DNA is TGTGCCAGCAGTAGGACAGATAGCAATCAGCCCCAGCATTTT. It specifies CASSRTDSNQPQHF.

This clone has only one observation. The chain couples TRBV6-1 to TRBJ2-2; 8 nucleotides agree with TRBD1. The CDR3 is 15 amino acids. CDR1 is MNHNS and CDR2 is SASEGT in the germline V gene. The V segment lost 6 bases and the J segment 6 bases; nucleotides outside the gene matches: 9. CDR3 sequence (DNA): TGTGCCAGCAGGGGGACAGGCCTGGGGTCCGGGGAGCTGTTTTTT. This encodes CASRGTGLGSGELFF.

In the case of this clone: Its ends do not fully match the called genes, so a read error is possible. The chain employs TRBV27 and TRBJ2-6; possible D gene TRBD1, 6 bases. The V gene's germline CDR1 is MNHEY and CDR2 SMNVEV (reference sequence). The CDR3 runs to 19 residues. The DNA of the CDR3 is TGTGCCAGCAGTTTAGATTGGTACAGGGTCAGCTCTGGGGCCAACGGCCTGACTTTC. This gives the protein CASSLDWYRVSSGANGLTF.

This clone was seen once. The chain has TRBV12-2 and TRBJ1-1; the tabulated D call, TRBD1, remains unverified against the DNA. TRBV12-2 is tagged as a pseudogene. The CDR3 extends over 23 amino acids. The CDR3 region has the DNA TGTGCAAGTCGCTTAAGGTCCTGGGACAGGGCACGCTCGGGGAAGCCCACGAACACTGAAGCTTTCTTT. This sequence encodes CASRLRSWDRARSGKPTNTEAFF.

This clone was found a few times. The chain carries TRBV13 and TRBJ1-1, with D possibly matching TRBD1 (6 bases). This CDR3 spans 15 amino acids. CDR1 PRHDT and CDR2 FYEKMQ come from the germline V gene (reference sequence). V dropped 5 bases and J dropped 1 base, with 14 bases sitting between them. The CDR3 protein is CASSRGGRQNTEAFF. The DNA of the CDR3 is TGTGCCAGCAGCCGGGGGGGCAGGCAGAACACTGAAGCTTTCTTT.

This clone showed up just a few times. The rearrangement links TRBV20-1 to TRBJ1-2; D perhaps matches TRBD1 (5 bases). The V gene's germline CDR1 is DFQATT and CDR2 SNEGSKA (reference sequence). Trimming removed 4 bases from V and 7 bases from J, with 10 bases in between. The CDR3 extends over 11 amino acids. Here the CDR3 DNA reads TGCAGTGCTACAGGGCTGGGTGGCTACACCTTC. It translates to CSATGLGGYTF.

In nucleotides, the CDR3 is TGTGCCAGCAGCCCTTCCTACAATGAGCAGTTCTTC. This codes for CASSPSYNEQFF. The chain has TRBV7-2 and TRBJ2-1; D uncertain. Germline loops: CDR1 SGHTA, CDR2 FQGNSA. The CDR3 runs to 12 residues. V dropped 5 bases and J dropped 1 base, with 3 bases sitting between them.

The V gene is TRBV27, the J gene TRBJ1-3; no firm D call. V lost 3 bases and J lost 4, with 10 bases in between. Germline-derived CDR1 and CDR2 are MNHEY and SMNVEV (reference sequence). This CDR3 is 14 amino acids long. CDR3 sequence (DNA): TGTGCCAGCAGTTTCGGGGAACCGGGAAACACCATATATTTT. Its protein product is CASSFGEPGNTIYF.

The DNA of the CDR3 is TGTGCCAGCAGTTTGACAGGGGGCAATCAGCCCCAGCATTTT. Its translation: CASSLTGGNQPQHF. The chain recombines TRBV28 with TRBJ1-5, with TRBD1 matching over 8 bases. V lost 3 bases, J lost 2 bases, and 0 bases stayed unmatched. Germline V CDR1 and CDR2: MDHEN, SYDVKM. This CDR3 spans 14 amino acids.